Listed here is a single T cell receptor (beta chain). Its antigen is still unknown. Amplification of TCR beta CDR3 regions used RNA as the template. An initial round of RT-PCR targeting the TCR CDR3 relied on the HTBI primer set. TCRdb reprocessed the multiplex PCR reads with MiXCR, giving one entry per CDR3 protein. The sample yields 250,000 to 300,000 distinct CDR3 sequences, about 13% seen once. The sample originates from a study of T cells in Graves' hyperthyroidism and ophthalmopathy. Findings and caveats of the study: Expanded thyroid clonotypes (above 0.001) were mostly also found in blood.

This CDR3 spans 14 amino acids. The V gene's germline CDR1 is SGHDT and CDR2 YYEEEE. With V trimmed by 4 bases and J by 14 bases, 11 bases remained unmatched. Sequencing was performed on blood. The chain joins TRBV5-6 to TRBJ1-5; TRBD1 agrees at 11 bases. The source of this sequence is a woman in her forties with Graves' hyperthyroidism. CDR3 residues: CASSGGGQGGAEHF. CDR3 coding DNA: TGTGCCAGCAGCGGAGGGGGACAGGGGGGAGCTGAGCATTTT.